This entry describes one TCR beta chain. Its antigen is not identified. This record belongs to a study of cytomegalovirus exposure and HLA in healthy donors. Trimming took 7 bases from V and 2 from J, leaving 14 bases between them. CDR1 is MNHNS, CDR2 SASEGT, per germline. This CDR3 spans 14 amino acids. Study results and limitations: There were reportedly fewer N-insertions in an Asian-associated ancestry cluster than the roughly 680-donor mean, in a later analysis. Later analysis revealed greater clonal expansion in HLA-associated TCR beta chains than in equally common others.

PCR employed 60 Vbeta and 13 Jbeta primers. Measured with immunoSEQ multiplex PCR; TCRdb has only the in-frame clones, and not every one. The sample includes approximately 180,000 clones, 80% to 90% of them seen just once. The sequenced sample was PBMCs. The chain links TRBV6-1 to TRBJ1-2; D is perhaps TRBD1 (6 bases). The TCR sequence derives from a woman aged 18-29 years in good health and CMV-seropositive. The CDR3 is CASNSGQQNYGYTF. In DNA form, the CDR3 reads TGTGCCAGCAATAGTGGACAGCAAAACTATGGCTACACCTTC.